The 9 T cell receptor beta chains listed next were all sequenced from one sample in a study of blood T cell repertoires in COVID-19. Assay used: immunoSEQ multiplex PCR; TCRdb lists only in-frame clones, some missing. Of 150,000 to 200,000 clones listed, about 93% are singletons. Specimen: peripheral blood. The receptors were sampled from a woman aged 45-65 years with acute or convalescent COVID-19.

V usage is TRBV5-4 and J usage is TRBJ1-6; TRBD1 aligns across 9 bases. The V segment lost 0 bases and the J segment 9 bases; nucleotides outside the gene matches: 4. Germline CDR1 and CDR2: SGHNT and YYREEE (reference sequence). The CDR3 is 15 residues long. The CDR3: CASSLDRGLSSPLHF. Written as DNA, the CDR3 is TGTGCCAGCAGCTTGGACAGGGGGCTAAGTTCACCCCTCCACTTT.

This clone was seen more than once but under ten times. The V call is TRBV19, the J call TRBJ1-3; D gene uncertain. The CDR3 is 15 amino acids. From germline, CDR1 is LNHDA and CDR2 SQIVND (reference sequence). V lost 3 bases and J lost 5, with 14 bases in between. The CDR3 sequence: CASSIGDSIRNTIYF. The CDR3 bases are TGTGCCAGTAGTATTGGAGATAGTATTCGAAACACCATATATTTT.

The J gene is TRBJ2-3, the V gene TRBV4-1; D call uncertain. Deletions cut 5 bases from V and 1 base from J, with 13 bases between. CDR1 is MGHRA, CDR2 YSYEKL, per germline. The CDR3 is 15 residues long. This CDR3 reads CASSTPPRGTDTQYF. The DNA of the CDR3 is TGCGCCAGCAGCACCCCCCCGAGAGGCACAGATACGCAGTATTTT.

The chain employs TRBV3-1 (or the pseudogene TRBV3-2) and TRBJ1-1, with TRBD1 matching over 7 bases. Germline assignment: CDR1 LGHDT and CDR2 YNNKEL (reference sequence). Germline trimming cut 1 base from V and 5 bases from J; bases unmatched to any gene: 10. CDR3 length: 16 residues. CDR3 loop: CASSQVYRGIGTEAFF. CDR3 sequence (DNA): TGTGCCAGCAGCCAAGTCTACAGGGGCATCGGGACTGAAGCTTTCTTT.

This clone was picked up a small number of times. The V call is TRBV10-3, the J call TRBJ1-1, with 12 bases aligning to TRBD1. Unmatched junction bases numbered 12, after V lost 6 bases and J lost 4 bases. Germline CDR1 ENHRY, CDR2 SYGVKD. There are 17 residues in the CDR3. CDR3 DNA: TGTGCCATCAGCACCGGGACAGGGGGCCGTTGGGGCACTGAAGCTTTCTTT. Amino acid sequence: CAISTGTGGRWGTEAFF.

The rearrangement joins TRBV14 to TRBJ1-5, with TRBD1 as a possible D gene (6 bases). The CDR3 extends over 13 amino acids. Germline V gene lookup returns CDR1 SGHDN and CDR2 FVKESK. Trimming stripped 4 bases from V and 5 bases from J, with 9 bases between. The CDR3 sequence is CASSPGADQPQHF. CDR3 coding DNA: TGTGCCAGCAGCCCAGGGGCGGATCAGCCCCAGCATTTT.

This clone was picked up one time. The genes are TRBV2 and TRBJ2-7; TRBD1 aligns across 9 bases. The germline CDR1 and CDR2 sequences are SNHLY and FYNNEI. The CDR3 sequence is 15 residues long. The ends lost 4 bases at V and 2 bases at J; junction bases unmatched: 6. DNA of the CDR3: TGTGCCAGCAGTGGGGACAGGGAGAGGACCTACGAGCAGTACTTC. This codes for CASSGDRERTYEQYF.

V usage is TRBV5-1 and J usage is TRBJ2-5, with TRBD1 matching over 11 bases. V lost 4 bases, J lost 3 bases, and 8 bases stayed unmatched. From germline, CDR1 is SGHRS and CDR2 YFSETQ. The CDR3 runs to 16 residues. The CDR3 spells CASSLGGTGGEETQYF. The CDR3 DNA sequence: TGCGCCAGCAGCCTAGGAGGGACAGGGGGTGAAGAGACCCAGTACTTC.

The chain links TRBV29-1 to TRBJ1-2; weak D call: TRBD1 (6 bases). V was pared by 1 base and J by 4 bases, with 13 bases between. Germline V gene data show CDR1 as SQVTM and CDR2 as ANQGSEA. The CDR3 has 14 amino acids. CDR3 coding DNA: TGCAGCGTTGAAGGGCAGGGGAAACTCTATGGCTACACCTTC. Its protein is CSVEGQGKLYGYTF.